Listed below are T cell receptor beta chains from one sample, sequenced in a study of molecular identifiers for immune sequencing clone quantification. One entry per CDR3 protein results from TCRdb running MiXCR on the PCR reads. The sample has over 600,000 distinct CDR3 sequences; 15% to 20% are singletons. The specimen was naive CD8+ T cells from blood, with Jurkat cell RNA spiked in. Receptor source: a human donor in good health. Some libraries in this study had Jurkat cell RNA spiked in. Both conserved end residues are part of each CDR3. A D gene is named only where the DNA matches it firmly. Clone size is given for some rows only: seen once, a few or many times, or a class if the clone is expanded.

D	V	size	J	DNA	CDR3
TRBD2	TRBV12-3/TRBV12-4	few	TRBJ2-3	TGTGCCAGCAGTTTCACCGGGACTAGTCATAACGCAGATACGCAGTATTTT	CASSFTGTSHNADTQYF
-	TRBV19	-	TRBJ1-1	TGTGCCAGTAGTATAGCTTCCAGGGCCTGGACTGAAGCTTTCTTT	CASSIASRAWTEAFF
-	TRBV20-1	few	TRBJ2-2	TGCAGTGCTTTTGGAGGCGGGGAGCTGTTTTTT	CSAFGGGELFF
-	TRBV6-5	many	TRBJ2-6	TGTGCCAGCAGTCCCGACAGGTCCGTCTACTCTGGGGCCAACGTCCTGACTTTC	CASSPDRSVYSGANVLTF
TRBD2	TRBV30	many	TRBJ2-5	TGTGCCTGGAGTCACGAAACGGGACTAGCGGACCAAGAGACCCAGTACTTC	CAWSHETGLADQETQYF
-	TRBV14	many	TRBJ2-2	TGTGCCAGCAGCCATAGTGGCGCGAACACCGGGGAGCTGTTTTTT	CASSHSGANTGELFF
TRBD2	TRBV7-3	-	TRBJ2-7	TGTGCCAGCAGCCCTAACCTTTTGCGGGAGGGCTACGAGCAGTACTTC	CASSPNLLREGYEQYF
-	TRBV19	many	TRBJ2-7	TGTGCCAGTAGTATAGAAGGGGACCGATCCTACGAGCAGTACTTC	CASSIEGDRSYEQYF
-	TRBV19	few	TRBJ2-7	TGTGCCAGTAGTTTCGCCGGGACTCCAAACTCCTACGAGCAGTACTTC	CASSFAGTPNSYEQYF
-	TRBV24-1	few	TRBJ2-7	TGTGCCACCAGTGATTCCCTATCCTACGAGCAGTACTTC	CATSDSLSYEQYF
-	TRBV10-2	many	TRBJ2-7	TGCGCCAGTACCGAGGGGTACGAGCAGTACTTC	CASTEGYEQYF
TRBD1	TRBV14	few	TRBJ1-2	TGTGCCAGCAGCCCCCTCGGACAGGGGAACTATGGCTACACCTTC	CASSPLGQGNYGYTF
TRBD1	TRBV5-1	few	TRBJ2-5	TGCGCCAGCAGCGAGATTAGAACAGGGGTCGGAGAGACCCAGTACTTC	CASSEIRTGVGETQYF
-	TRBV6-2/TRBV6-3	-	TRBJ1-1	TGTGCCAGCAGTTACGTGGGTAGCACTGAAGCTTTCTTT	CASSYVGSTEAFF
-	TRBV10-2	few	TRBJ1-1	TGCGCCGCAGTGAGCCGGGGCCACACTGAAGCTTTCTTT	CAAVSRGHTEAFF
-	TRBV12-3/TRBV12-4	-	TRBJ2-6	TGTGCCAGCAGTCCCGGCTGGGTAGGGGCCAACGTCCTGACTTTC	CASSPGWVGANVLTF
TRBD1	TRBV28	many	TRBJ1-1	TGTGCCACTAGGGACAGGGGTGCCATCACTGAAGCTTTCTTT	CATRDRGAITEAFF
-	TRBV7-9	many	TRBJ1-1	TGTGCCAGCACCATTTCGACTCTGTTGATGAACACTGAAGCTTTCTTT	CASTISTLLMNTEAFF
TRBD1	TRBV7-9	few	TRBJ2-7	TGTGCCAGCAGCTCATCGGACAGGGGGTACACCTACGAGCAGTACTTC	CASSSSDRGYTYEQYF
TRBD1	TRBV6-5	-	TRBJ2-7	TGTGCCAGCAGTTACTCGGGGACAGGGCCCTACGAGCAGTACTTC	CASSYSGTGPYEQYF
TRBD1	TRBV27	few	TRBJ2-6	TGTGCCAGCAGACCGACAGGGGTAACTGCTGGGGCCAACGTCCTGACTTTC	CASRPTGVTAGANVLTF
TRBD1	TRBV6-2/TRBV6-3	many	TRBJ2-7	TGTGCCAGCAGCCCCGAGGACAGGTCCTACGAGCAGTACTTC	CASSPEDRSYEQYF
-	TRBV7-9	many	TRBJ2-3	TGTGCCAGCAGCTTAGTTCAAGGGTATATTGGTACGCAGTATTTT	CASSLVQGYIGTQYF
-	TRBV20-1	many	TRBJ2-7	TGCAGTGCCCTCCCACCCATAGCGAGCTACGAGCAGTACTTC	CSALPPIASYEQYF
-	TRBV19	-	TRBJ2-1	TGTGCCAGTAGTATCTCGCCCCATACCTCGGGAGAGCAGTTCTTC	CASSISPHTSGEQFF
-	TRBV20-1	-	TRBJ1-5	TGCAGTGCTAGACCCGAGGACGGAGACAATCAGCCCCAGCATTTT	CSARPEDGDNQPQHF
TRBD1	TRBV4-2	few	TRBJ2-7	TGTGCCAGCAGCCAAGAAGGGGGGACAGGGGGGGTTTACGAGCAGTACTTC	CASSQEGGTGGVYEQYF
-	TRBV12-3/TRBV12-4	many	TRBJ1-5	TGTGCCAGCAGGGGGGGGGGCGGCAATCAGCCCCAGCATTTT	CASRGGGGNQPQHF
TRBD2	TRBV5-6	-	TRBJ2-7	TGTGCCAGCAGCTTGCGGCTAGCGGGAGGGTACGAGCGGTACTTC	CASSLRLAGGYERYF
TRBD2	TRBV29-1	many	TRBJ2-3	TGCAGCGCGTGGACTAGCGGGAGCACAGATACGCAGTATTTT	CSAWTSGSTDTQYF
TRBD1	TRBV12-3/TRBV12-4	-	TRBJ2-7	TGTGCCAGCAGTTTAGCAGGACAGGGGGTCTACGAGCAGTACTTC	CASSLAGQGVYEQYF
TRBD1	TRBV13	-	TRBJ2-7	TGTGCCAGCAGCCAGCGGACAGGGCGGGAGCAGTACTTC	CASSQRTGREQYF
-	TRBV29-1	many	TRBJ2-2	TGCAGCGTTGAAGTGACACCGAACACCGGGGAGCTGTTTTTT	CSVEVTPNTGELFF
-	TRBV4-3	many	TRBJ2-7	TGCGCCAGCAGCCAAGAAATGGGGGGGCTTACCTCTACGAAGCAGTACTTC	CASSQEMGGLTSTKQYF
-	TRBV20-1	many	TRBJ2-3	TGCAGTGCTAGGGACCCTCTCGGGCCAAATACGCAGTATTTT	CSARDPLGPNTQYF
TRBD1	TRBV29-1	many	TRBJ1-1	TGCAGCGTTGATAGCCACACAGGGGTTGAAGCTTTCTTT	CSVDSHTGVEAFF
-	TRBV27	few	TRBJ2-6	TGTGCCAGCAGTTTAACAGGCCTCTTCTCTGGGGCCAACGTCCTGACTTTC	CASSLTGLFSGANVLTF
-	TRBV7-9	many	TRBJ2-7	TGTGCCAGCAGCTCAGGACAATCCGGATACGAGCAGTACTTC	CASSSGQSGYEQYF
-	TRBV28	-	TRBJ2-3	TGTGCCAGCACCCGATTCGATACGCAGTATTTT	CASTRFDTQYF
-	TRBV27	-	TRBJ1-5	TGTGCCAGCAGTTTAGAGGCACCAACTTTCAATCAGCCCCAGCATTTT	CASSLEAPTFNQPQHF
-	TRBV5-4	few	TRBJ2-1	TGTGCCAGCAGCTTGAGGGAGCTACCCTACAATGAGCAGTTCTTC	CASSLRELPYNEQFF
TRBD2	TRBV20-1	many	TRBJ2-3	TGCAGTGCTAGAGATAGGACTAGCGTGGTCACAGATACGCAGTATTTT	CSARDRTSVVTDTQYF
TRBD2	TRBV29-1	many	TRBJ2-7	TGCAGCGTTATCTTGAGCGGGAAGTTCTACGAGCAGTACTTC	CSVILSGKFYEQYF
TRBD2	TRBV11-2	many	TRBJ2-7	TGTGCCAGCAGCTTATACGGGGGGACGTCCTACGAGCAGTACTTC	CASSLYGGTSYEQYF
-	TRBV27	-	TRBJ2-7	TGTGCCAGCAGTCTAATACTAGGGAACGCCTACGAGCAGTACTTC	CASSLILGNAYEQYF
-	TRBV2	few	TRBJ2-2	TGTGCCAGCAGAGACGTCCACCTTCCCGGGGAGCTGTTTTTT	CASRDVHLPGELFF
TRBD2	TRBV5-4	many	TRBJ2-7	TGTGCCAGCAGCTCGACTAGCGGGGGGGACTACGAGCAGTACTTC	CASSSTSGGDYEQYF
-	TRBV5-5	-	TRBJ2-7	TGTGCCAGCAGCGAGGGGGGACACGAGCAGTACTTC	CASSEGGHEQYF
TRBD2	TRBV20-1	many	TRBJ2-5	TGCAGTGCTAGAGACCTAGCGGGATTCCAAGAGACCCAGTACTTC	CSARDLAGFQETQYF
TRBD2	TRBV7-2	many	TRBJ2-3	TGTGCCAGCAGCTTAGTTCTAGCGGGAGCTGGAGATACGCAGTATTTT	CASSLVLAGAGDTQYF
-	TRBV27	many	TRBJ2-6	TGTGCCAGCAGTTTAGTTTGGGGTTATGGGGCCAACGTCCTGACTTTC	CASSLVWGYGANVLTF
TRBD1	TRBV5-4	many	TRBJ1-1	TGTGCCAGCAGCTCGAGGACGGACAGGGAGAACACTGAAGCTTTCTTT	CASSSRTDRENTEAFF
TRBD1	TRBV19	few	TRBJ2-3	TGTGCCACCAGACAGGGGATGGAGGAGGTCCCAGATACGCAGTATTTT	CATRQGMEEVPDTQYF
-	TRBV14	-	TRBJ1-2	TGTGCCAGCAGCCAAGTAACAGGGTATGGCTACACCTTC	CASSQVTGYGYTF
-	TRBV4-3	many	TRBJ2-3	TGCGCCAGCAGCCAAGATTCGCTAGCGCGGGATACGCAGTATTTT	CASSQDSLARDTQYF
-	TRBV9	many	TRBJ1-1	TGTGCCAGCAGCCCTACCGGGGGGTTGGGCACTGAAGCTTTCTTT	CASSPTGGLGTEAFF
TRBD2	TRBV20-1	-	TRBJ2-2	TGCAGTGCAAGTGGGACTAGTATGTCCGGGGAGCTGTTTTTT	CSASGTSMSGELFF
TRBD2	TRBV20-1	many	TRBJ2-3	TGCAGTGCTAGGGGAGCGGGGGGGTCTGATACGCAGTATTTT	CSARGAGGSDTQYF
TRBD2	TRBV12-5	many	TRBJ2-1	TGTGCTAGTGGTTCGACTAGCGCATCCCTACAGTACAATGAGCAGTTCTTC	CASGSTSASLQYNEQFF
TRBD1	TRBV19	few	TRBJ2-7	TGTGCCAGTAGTATGGGACAGGGGAACTCCTACGAGCAGTACTTC	CASSMGQGNSYEQYF